This record looks at one T cell receptor beta chain sequence and its context. Its target is unknown. This record belongs to a study of identical twins. MiXCR, run by TCRdb on the 5' RACE reads, gives a single entry per CDR3 protein. The sample lists hundreds of thousands of distinct CDR3 sequences; 8.5% to 9% were seen once. This CDR3 comprises 15 residues. With 2 bases removed from V and 6 bases from J, the gap between germline ends came to 13 bases. CDR1 and CDR2 (germline): SNHLY, FYNNEI. Study-level results: Carriage of fewer insertions was seen in abundant cord blood beta clonotypes, whereas memory repertoires showed none. The analysis was cross-sectional rather than longitudinal within donors. Excess twin sharing in beta out-of-frame sequences was weaker. Modelling underestimated the level of out-of-frame TCR alpha sharing observed in monozygotic twins.

The same data also went into a second study, on yellow fever vaccine responses in identical twins.

Sequenced material: PBMCs. J is TRBJ2-2 and V is TRBV2, with D unclear. The receptor was derived from a woman between 18 and 29 years old in good health. The CDR3 coding sequence is TGTGCCAGCAGTGAAACGTGGACGAGGCCCGGGGAGCTGTTTTTT. Protein product: CASSETWTRPGELFF. Full variable domain (outside the CDR3, taken from reference TRBV2 and TRBJ2-2): EPEVTQTPSHQVTQMGQEVILRCVPISNHLYFYWYRQILGQKVEFLVSFYNNEISEKSEIFDDQFSVERPDGSNFTLKIRSTKLEDSAMYFCASSETWTRPGELFFGEGSRLTVL.